A single T cell receptor beta chain is shown here with its context. Assay: immunoSEQ multiplex PCR; the TCRdb copy retains only in-frame clones and omits some. Among tens of thousands of clones listed, around 90% were seen once. This sample stems from a study of OX40 agonist ivuxolimab in advanced cancers. Trimming took 9 bases from V and 6 from J; bases not matched to a gene: 4. Germline-derived CDR1 and CDR2 are MDHEN and SYDVKM. The CDR3 contains 12 residues. This clonotype was obtained from an adult with an advanced solid tumor such as melanoma, head and neck, liver or kidney cancer. This rearrangement joins TRBV28 to TRBJ2-2; 7 nucleotides line up with TRBD1. The sample consisted of CD4+ or CD8+ T cells sorted from blood, taken in a trial of the OX40 agonist ivuxolimab. The CDR3 nucleotides are TGTGCCAGTACAGGGGTTCCCGGGGAGCTGTTTTTT. It yields the protein CASTGVPGELFF. The full variable domain, completed using reference TRBV28 and TRBJ2-2, is DVKVTQSSRYLVKRTGEKVFLECVQDMDHENMFWYRQDPGLGLRLIYFSYDVKMKEKGDIPEGYSVSREKKERFSLILESASTNQTSMYLCASTGVPGELFFGEGSRLTVL.